The 23 T cell receptor beta chains below come from one sample, sequenced in a study of T cells in Graves' hyperthyroidism and ophthalmopathy. RNA transcripts yielded amplified TCR beta CDR3 regions. First-round RT-PCR of the TCR CDR3 relied on the HTBI primer set. TCRdb re-called the multiplex PCR reads through MiXCR, storing one row per CDR3 protein. The sample lists fewer than 650,000 distinct CDR3 sequences, approximately 48% occurring once. What was sequenced was peripheral blood or thyroid tissue (not recorded which). The receptor source for this set is an adult woman with Graves' disease, either hyperthyroidism or ophthalmopathy (not recorded which).

This clonotype was counted at least ten times. V gene TRBV7-9 combines with J gene TRBJ1-6; possible D gene TRBD1, 6 bases. The CDR3 is 14 residues long. The germline V and J ends were trimmed by 1 base and 11 bases, with 12 bases remaining between them. Germline-derived CDR1 and CDR2 are SEHNR and FQNEAQ (reference sequence). The CDR3 region has the DNA TGTGCCAGCAGCTTAGGGGCAGGGGACCCACCCCTCCACTTT. Translated, it gives CASSLGAGDPPLHF.

The chain combines TRBV12-3 or TRBV12-4 with TRBJ1-1; 8 bases match TRBD1. The CDR3 consists of 16 residues. With V trimmed by 6 bases and J by 1 base, 10 bases remained unmatched. CDR3 protein: CASRTGVPSGNTEAFF. The CDR3, as DNA: TGTGCCAGCAGGACAGGGGTCCCTAGTGGGAACACTGAAGCTTTCTTT.

The V gene is TRBV19, the J gene TRBJ1-1; D remains ambiguous. The CDR3 runs to 15 residues. Germline V gene sequence: CDR1 LNHDA, CDR2 SQIVND (reference sequence). V lost 3 bases to trimming and J lost 1 base, with 12 bases between them. CDR3 sequence: CASSMIEVGNTEAFF. In DNA form, the CDR3 reads TGTGCCAGTAGTATGATCGAAGTCGGGAACACTGAAGCTTTCTTT.

In this sample, this clonotype turned up a few times. The chain combines TRBV4-1 with TRBJ2-7; 8 bases are shared with TRBD1. V lost 1 base to trimming and J lost 2 bases; unmatched junction nucleotides: 4. Germline V gene lookup returns CDR1 MGHRA and CDR2 YSYEKL. CDR3 length: 15 amino acids. The CDR3 DNA is TGCGCCAGCAGCCAAGTTGGACAGGGTGCCTACGAGCAGTACTTC. Protein: CASSQVGQGAYEQYF.

V is TRBV20-1 and J is TRBJ1-2; possibly TRBD1 for D (6 bases). V was cut by 2 bases and J by 6 bases, with 25 bases left in between. CDR1 is DFQATT and CDR2 is SNEGSKA in the germline V gene (reference sequence). The CDR3 runs to 17 residues. CDR3 in amino acids: CSARFRRDTSGDDGYTF. The CDR3 nucleotides are TGCAGTGCTAGATTCCGTCGGGACACTTCCGGGGACGATGGCTACACCTTC.

In its sample, this clonotype was seen many times. The genes are TRBV6-6 and TRBJ1-6, with 7 bases lining up with TRBD1. Germline V gene sequence: CDR1 MNHNY, CDR2 SVGAGI (reference sequence). Trimming removed 6 bases from V and 4 bases from J; junction bases left unmatched: 9. This CDR3 is built from 16 residues. The CDR3 reads CASRVSGGAYNSPLHF. DNA of the CDR3: TGTGCCAGCAGAGTTTCAGGGGGAGCTTATAATTCACCCCTCCACTTT.

This clonotype has ten or more counts. The gene calls are TRBV19 and TRBJ1-5; no firm D call. CDR3 length: 15 amino acids. CDR1 and CDR2 (germline): LNHDA, SQIVND (reference sequence). The V gene lost 2 bases and the J gene lost 1 base, with 9 bases spanning the gap. The DNA of the CDR3 is TGTGCCAGTAGTATACGGGTTGGGAGCAATCAGCCCCAGCATTTT. Its translation is CASSIRVGSNQPQHF.

This clonotype was found many times. The chain has TRBV6-1 and TRBJ1-2, with a weak D call TRBD1 (5 bases). Trimming pared 6 bases from V and 8 bases from J, leaving 16 bases between. The CDR3 extends over 13 amino acids. Germline lookup yields CDR1 MNHNS and CDR2 SASEGT. CDR3 residues: CASSADLGAGYTF. The DNA of the CDR3 is TGTGCCAGCAGCGCGGACTTAGGGGCGGGCTACACCTTC.

The rearrangement links TRBV19 to TRBJ2-6; 8 bases are a match to TRBD2. The CDR3 spans 19 residues. Germline loops: CDR1 LNHDA, CDR2 SQIVND (reference sequence). The J segment lost 0 bases and the V segment lost 7 bases, leaving 14 bases of the junction unmatched. CDR3 sequence (DNA): TGTGCCAGTACCCAGTCGGGGCTAGCGGGTTCCTCTGGGGCCAACGTCCTGACTTTC. Translated, it gives CASTQSGLAGSSGANVLTF.

This clonotype was seen ten or more times. This rearrangement joins TRBV4-2 to TRBJ2-7, with 7 bases lining up with TRBD1. With V trimmed by 1 base and J by 6 bases, 9 bases remained unmatched. CDR3 size: 15 residues. Germline V gene lookup returns CDR1 LGHNA and CDR2 YNFKEQ. DNA of the CDR3: TGTGCCAGCAGCCAAGTTGTTACAGGGGACCTCGAGCAGTACTTC. Translated: CASSQVVTGDLEQYF.

V usage is TRBV11-2 and J usage is TRBJ1-2; D is undetermined. Germline lookup yields CDR1 SGHAT and CDR2 FQNNGV. V gave up 4 bases and J gave up 12 bases, with 15 bases separating them. The CDR3 length is 12 residues. CDR3 DNA: TGTGCCAGCAGCTCCGCTGGGCTTGGAAACACCTTC. It encodes CASSSAGLGNTF.

In this sample, this clonotype turned up a few times. V and J are TRBV29-1 and TRBJ1-4; no clear D. CDR3 length equals 11 residues. The germline V gene encodes CDR1 SQVTM and CDR2 ANQGSEA. Trimming pared 4 bases from V and 11 bases from J, leaving 11 bases between. The DNA for the CDR3 is TGCAGCGTTGCTAGTAACCTGAAACTGTTTTTT. This codes for CSVASNLKLFF.

This clonotype has ten or more counts. V gene TRBV7-2 combines with J gene TRBJ2-5; 7 nucleotides match TRBD1. Looked up from germline, CDR1 is SGHTA and CDR2 is FQGNSA. CDR3 size: 11 residues. Losses at the gene ends were 7 bases for V and 5 bases for J; bases not matched to a gene: 1. This chain's CDR3 is CASTQGETQYF. In DNA form, the CDR3 reads TGTGCCAGCACACAGGGGGAGACCCAGTACTTC.

The chain has TRBV5-1 and TRBJ2-5; D is perhaps TRBD1 (6 bases). CDR3 size: 16 residues. Trimming took off 2 bases at V and 9 bases at J, with 23 bases between the two ends. Germline V gene lookup returns CDR1 SGHRS and CDR2 YFSETQ. The CDR3 protein is CASSFAGAYSNQPQYF. CDR3 DNA: TGCGCCAGCAGCTTCGCAGGGGCCTATAGCAATCAGCCCCAGTACTTC.

This clonotype was counted many times. The chain recombines TRBV6-6 with TRBJ2-2; maybe TRBD1 (5 bases). Trimming removed 7 bases at V and 9 bases at J, with 9 bases between. This CDR3 is built from 11 residues. Per the germline V gene, CDR1 is MNHNY and CDR2 is SVGAGI (reference sequence). The CDR3: CASKTARELFF. CDR3 DNA: TGTGCCAGCAAGACAGCCAGGGAGCTGTTTTTT.

This clonotype was detected a few times. V usage is TRBV29-1 and J usage is TRBJ1-2, with unresolved D. Germline V lookup: CDR1 SQVTM, CDR2 ANQGSEA. V was pared by 3 bases and J by 3 bases, with 5 bases between. The CDR3 runs 11 residues. The CDR3 DNA is TGCAGCGTTGAGCAGGACTATGGCTACACCTTC. This translates into CSVEQDYGYTF. Full variable domain (outside the CDR3, taken from reference TRBV29-1 and TRBJ1-2): SAVISQKPSRDICQRGTSLTIQCQVDSQVTMMFWYRQQPGQSLTLIATANQGSEATYESGFVIDKFPISRPNLTFSTLTVSNMSPEDSSIYLCSVEQDYGYTFGSGTRLTVV.

This clonotype was recorded a few times. This chain uses TRBV30 with TRBJ1-6; D unresolved. Germline CDR1 GTSNPN, CDR2 SVGIG (reference sequence). The CDR3 is made up of 13 amino acids. V dropped 5 bases and J dropped 5 bases, with 10 bases sitting between them. This CDR3 is CAWGKRNNSPLHF. Here the CDR3 DNA reads TGTGCCTGGGGCAAAAGGAATAATTCACCCCTCCACTTT.

This clonotype showed up just a few times. The chain has TRBV29-1 and TRBJ2-7, with a tentative D call TRBD1 (5 bases). The J call is doubtful: the DNA matches TRBJ2-5 better. This CDR3 contains 12 residues. CDR1 and CDR2 (germline): SQVTM, ANQGSEA. The CDR3 coding sequence is TGCAGCGTTGTTGCAGGGTATGAGACCCAGTACTTC. As protein: CSVVAGYETQYF.

This clonotype was seen repeatedly, ten times or more. V and J are TRBV6-1 and TRBJ2-5; the D gene is possibly TRBD1 (6 bases). Trimming removed 5 bases at V and 1 base at J, with 14 bases between. Germline values: CDR1 MNHNS, CDR2 SASEGT. CDR3 length: 15 residues. CDR3 nucleotide sequence: TGTGCCAGCAGTATCACTAGAGGGGGCCAAGAGACCCAGTACTTC. This encodes CASSITRGGQETQYF.

This clonotype was counted many times. The chain links TRBV19 to TRBJ1-4; D is possibly TRBD1 (6 bases). The CDR3 has 15 amino acids. Germline CDR1 and CDR2: LNHDA and SQIVND (reference sequence). Trimming removed 6 bases from V and 4 bases from J, with 15 bases in between. CDR3 sequence: CASRQQGSHNEKLFF. CDR3 nucleotide sequence: TGTGCCAGTAGGCAACAGGGTAGTCATAATGAAAAACTGTTTTTT.

This clonotype was detected a few times. The V call is TRBV15, the J call TRBJ2-2; 8 bases align to TRBD2. Trimming removed 2 bases from V and 4 bases from J; junction bases left unmatched: 6. CDR1 is LNHNV, CDR2 YYDKDF, per germline (reference sequence). The CDR3 totals 16 residues. The CDR3 region is CATSRIPGLGTGELFF. Here the CDR3 DNA reads TGTGCCACCAGCAGAATTCCGGGACTAGGCACCGGGGAGCTGTTTTTT. Drawing the rest from reference TRBV15 and TRBJ2-2, the complete variable domain is DAMVIQNPRYQVTQFGKPVTLSCSQTLNHNVMYWYQQKSSQAPKLLFHYYDKDFNNEADTPDNFQSRRPNTSFCFLDIRSPGLGDTAMYLCATSRIPGLGTGELFFGEGSRLTVL.

This clonotype has a handful of counts. The V call is TRBV12-3 or TRBV12-4, the J call TRBJ2-2; D unclear. The CDR3 consists of 14 residues. Trimming removed 1 base at V and 1 base at J, with 4 bases between. This CDR3 is CASSLVKNTGELFF. CDR3 nucleotides: TGTGCCAGCAGTTTAGTGAAGAACACCGGGGAGCTGTTTTTT.

The sample holds a few counts of this clonotype. The chain employs TRBV12-3 or TRBV12-4 and TRBJ2-1; D not certain. V shed 2 bases and J shed 7 bases, with 6 bases lying between them. This CDR3 spans 12 amino acids. The CDR3: CASSLQENEQFF. Written as DNA, the CDR3 is TGTGCCAGCAGTTTACAAGAGAATGAGCAGTTCTTC.